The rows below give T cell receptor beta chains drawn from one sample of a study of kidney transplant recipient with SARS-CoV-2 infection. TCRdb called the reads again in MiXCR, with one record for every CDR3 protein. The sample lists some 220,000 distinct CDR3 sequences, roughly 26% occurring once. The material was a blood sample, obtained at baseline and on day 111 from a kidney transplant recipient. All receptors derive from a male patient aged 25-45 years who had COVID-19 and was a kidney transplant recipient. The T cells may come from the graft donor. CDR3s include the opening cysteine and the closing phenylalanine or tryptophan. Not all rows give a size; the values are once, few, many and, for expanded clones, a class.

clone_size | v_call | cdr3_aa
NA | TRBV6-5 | CASKDRGPGTEAFF
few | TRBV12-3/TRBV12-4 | CASSFFQGSYNEQFF
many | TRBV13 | CASSLGLGQPQHF
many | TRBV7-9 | CASSLTGNHEQYF
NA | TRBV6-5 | CASSTGRIYTEAFF
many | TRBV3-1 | CASSQSGDPVRETQYF
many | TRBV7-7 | CASSIHDKCRKTYGYTF
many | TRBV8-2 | CGSIDFDSRKTYGYTF
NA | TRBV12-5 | CASGLYRDRSSGTQYF
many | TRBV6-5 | CASSRGGVGANVLTF
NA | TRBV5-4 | CASSLRETDTQHF
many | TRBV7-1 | CASSRVLHEGKTYGYTF
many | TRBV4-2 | CASSPTGLTEAFF
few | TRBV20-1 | CSAGTSGGEQFF
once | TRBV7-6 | CANSQWCKCRMTYGYTF
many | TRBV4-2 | CASSHSGRGGPTYNEQFF
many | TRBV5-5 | CASSGIVGGSSYNSPLHF
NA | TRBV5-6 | CASSLDERTHTGELFF
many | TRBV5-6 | CASSLGGEGNEKLFF
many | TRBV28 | CASSPQAGEQFF
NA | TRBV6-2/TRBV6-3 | CASSSHICIGKTYGYTF
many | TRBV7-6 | CASSLGGVTEAFF
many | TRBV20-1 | CSAGDASGSNHEQYF
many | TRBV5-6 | CASVGANSRKTYGYTF
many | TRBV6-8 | CASSLRKRSRKTYGYTF
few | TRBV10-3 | CAISHGQGGGTDTQYF
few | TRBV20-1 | CSASFGHFSGELFF
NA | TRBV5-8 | CASKRNHPRKTYGYTF
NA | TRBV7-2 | CASSLIAGGFSYNEQFF
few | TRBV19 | CASSIVYGGGNTDTQYF
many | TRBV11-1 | CASSLVSSAGTSYEQYF
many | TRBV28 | CASWWGSRANTEAFF
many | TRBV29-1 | CSVGGYYSGANVLTF
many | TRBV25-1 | CASSASGPRVWNEQFF
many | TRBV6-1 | CASSYSRQPQHF
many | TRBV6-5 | CASSTRGTGSDTQYF
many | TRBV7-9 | CASSMRSGANVLTF
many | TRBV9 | CASSVDQGLDEQYF
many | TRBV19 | CASSFRAGEAFF
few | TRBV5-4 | CASTLRSHGNTEAFF
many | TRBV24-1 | CATSNKSSTRKTYGYTF
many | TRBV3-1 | CASSNPLTLRKTYGYTF
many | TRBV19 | CASSTSRGGYTF
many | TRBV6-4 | CASRLTSGGDTDTQYF
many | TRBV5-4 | CASSLAGVEQFF
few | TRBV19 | CASSIGVNQPQHF
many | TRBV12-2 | CASRPRDREVNTGELFF
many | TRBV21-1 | CASSKAQSDQPQHF
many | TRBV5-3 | CARCYTVVRKTYGYTF
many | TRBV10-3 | CAISESIWAQGETQYF
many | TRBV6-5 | CASSAKTGPYNSPLHF